The T cell receptor (beta chain) described here comes from a study of T cells in Graves' hyperthyroidism and ophthalmopathy. Germline V lookup: CDR1 SGHRS, CDR2 YFSETQ. V was clipped by 4 bases and J by 6 bases, with 14 bases between them. CDR3 size: 13 residues. This clonotype was recorded at least ten times. The study excluded patients with uncontrolled infection, other autoimmune disease, pregnancy or lactation. The source material, RNA transcripts, was used to amplify TCR beta CDR3 regions. The study used the HTBI primer set for a first-round RT-PCR of the TCR CDR3. TCRdb redid the calling of the multiplex PCR reads with MiXCR, one entry per CDR3 protein. Here the sample spans about 600,000 distinct CDR3 sequences, 16% being singletons.

This clonotype was sampled from a woman aged 35 to 49 with Graves' ophthalmopathy. The chain links TRBV5-1 to TRBJ2-7; D is perhaps TRBD1 or TRBD2 (5 bases each). Specimen: blood. The CDR3 region has the DNA TGCGCCAGCAGCCACCGGGACCCAACCGAGCAGTACTTC. As protein: CASSHRDPTEQYF. Combining the CDR3 with reference TRBV5-1 and TRBJ2-7 gives the whole variable domain KAGVTQTPRYLIKTRGQQVTLSCSPISGHRSVSWYQQTPGQGLQFLFEYFSETQRNKGNFPGRFSGRQFSNSRSEMNVSTLELGDSALYLCASSHRDPTEQYFGPGTRLTVT.